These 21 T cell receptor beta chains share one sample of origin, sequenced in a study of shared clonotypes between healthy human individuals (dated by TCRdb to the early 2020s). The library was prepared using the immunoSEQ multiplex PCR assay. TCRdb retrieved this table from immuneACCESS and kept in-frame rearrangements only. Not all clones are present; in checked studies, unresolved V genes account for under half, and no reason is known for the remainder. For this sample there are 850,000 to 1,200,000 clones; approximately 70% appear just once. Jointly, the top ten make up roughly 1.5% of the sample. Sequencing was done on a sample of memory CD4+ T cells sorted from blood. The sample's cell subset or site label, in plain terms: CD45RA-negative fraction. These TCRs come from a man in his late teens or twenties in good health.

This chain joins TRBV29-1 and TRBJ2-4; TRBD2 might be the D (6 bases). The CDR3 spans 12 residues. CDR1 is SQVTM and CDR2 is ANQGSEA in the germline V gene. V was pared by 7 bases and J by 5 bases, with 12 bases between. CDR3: CSAIPGENIQYF. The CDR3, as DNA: TGCAGCGCCATCCCGGGGGAAAACATTCAGTACTTC.

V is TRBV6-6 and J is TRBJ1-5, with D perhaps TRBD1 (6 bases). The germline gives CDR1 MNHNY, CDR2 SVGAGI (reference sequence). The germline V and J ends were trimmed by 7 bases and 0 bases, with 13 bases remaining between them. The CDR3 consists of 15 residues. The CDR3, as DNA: TGTGCCAGCAAGAATGGGGGCCCTAGCAATCAGCCCCAGCATTTT. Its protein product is CASKNGGPSNQPQHF.

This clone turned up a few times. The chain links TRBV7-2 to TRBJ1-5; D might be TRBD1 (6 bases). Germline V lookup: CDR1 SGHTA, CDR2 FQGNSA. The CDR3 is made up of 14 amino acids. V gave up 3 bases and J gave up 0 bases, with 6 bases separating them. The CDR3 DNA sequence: TGTGCCAGCAGCTTGGGGGCTAGCAATCAGCCCCAGCATTTT. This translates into CASSLGASNQPQHF. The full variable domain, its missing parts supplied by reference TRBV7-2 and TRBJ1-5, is GAGVSQSPSNKVTEKGKDVELRCDPISGHTALYWYRQSLGQGLEFLIYFQGNSAPDKSGLPSDRFSAERTGGSVSTLTIQRTQQEDSAVYLCASSLGASNQPQHFGDGTRLSIL.

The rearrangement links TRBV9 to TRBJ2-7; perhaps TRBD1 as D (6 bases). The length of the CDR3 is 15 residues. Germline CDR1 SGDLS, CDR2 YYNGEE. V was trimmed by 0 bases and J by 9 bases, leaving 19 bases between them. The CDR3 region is CASSVARGTGEGQYF. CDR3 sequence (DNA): TGTGCCAGCAGCGTAGCTAGGGGGACGGGTGAGGGGCAGTACTTC.

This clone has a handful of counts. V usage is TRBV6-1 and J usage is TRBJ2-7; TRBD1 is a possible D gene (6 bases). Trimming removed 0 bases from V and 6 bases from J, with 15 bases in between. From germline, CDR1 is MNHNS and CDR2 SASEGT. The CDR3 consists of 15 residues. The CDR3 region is CASSEASGAGVEQYF. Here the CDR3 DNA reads TGTGCCAGCAGTGAAGCATCCGGGGCAGGGGTCGAGCAGTACTTC.

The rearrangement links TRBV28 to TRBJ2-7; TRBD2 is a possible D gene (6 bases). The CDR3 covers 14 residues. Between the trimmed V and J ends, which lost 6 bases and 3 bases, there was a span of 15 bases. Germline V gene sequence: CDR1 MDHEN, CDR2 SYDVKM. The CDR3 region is CASSGSRGYYEQYF. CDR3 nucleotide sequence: TGTGCCAGCAGCGGCAGTCGGGGGTACTACGAGCAGTACTTC.

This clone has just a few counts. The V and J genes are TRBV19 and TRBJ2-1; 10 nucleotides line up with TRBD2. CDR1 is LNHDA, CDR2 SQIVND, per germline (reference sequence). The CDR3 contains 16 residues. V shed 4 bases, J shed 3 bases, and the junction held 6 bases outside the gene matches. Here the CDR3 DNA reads TGTGCCAGTAGTACCCGGACTAGCGGAAGCTACAATGAGCAGTTCTTC. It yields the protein CASSTRTSGSYNEQFF.

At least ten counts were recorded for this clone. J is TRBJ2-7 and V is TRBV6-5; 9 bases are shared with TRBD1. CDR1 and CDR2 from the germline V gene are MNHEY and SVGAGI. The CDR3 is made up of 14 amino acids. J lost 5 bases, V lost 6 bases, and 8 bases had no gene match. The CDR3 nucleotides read TGTGCCAGCAGAAGCCGGGACAGGGTCAACGAGCAGTACTTC. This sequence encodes CASRSRDRVNEQYF.

The CDR3 here is CAWSQGAANYGYTF. CDR3 sequence (DNA): TGTGCCTGGAGTCAGGGTGCAGCTAACTATGGCTACACCTTC. The chain couples TRBV30 to TRBJ1-2; D is possibly TRBD1 (5 bases). V lost 2 bases to trimming and J lost 0 bases, with 10 bases between them. The length of the CDR3 is 14 residues. Looked up from germline, CDR1 is GTSNPN and CDR2 is SVGIG (reference sequence).

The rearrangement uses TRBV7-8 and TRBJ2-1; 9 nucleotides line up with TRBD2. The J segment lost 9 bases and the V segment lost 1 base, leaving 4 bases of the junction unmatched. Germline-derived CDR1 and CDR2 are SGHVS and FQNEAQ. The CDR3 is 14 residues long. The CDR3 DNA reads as TGTGCCAGCAGCTTAGGCGGGAGGGACGGTGAGCAGTTCTTC. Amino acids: CASSLGGRDGEQFF.

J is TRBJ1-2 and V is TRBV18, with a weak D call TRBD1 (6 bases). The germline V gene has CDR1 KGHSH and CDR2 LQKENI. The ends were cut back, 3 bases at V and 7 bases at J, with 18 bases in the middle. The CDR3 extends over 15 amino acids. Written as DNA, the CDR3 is TGTGCCAGCTCACCGGGATCACAGGGAACTGCTGGCTACACCTTC. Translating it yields CASSPGSQGTAGYTF. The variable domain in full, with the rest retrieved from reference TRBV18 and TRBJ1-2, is NAGVMQNPRHLVRRRGQEARLRCSPMKGHSHVYWYRQLPEEGLKFMVYLQKENIIDESGMPKERFSAEFPKEGPSILRIQQVVRGDSAAYFCASSPGSQGTAGYTFGSGTRLTVV.

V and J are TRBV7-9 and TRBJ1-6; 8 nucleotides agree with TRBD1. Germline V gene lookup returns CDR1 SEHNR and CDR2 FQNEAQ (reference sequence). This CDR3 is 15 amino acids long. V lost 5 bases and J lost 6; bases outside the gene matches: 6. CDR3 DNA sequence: TGTGCCAGCAGCCTAAGGACAGGGTTTAATTCACCCCTCCACTTT. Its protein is CASSLRTGFNSPLHF.

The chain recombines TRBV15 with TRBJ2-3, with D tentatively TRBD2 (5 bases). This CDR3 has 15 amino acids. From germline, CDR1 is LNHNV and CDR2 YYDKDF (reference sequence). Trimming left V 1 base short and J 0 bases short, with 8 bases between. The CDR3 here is CATSRAEGSTDTQYF. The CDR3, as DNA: TGTGCCACCAGCAGAGCCGAGGGAAGCACAGATACGCAGTATTTT. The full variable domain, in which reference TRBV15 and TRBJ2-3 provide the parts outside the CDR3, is DAMVIQNPRYQVTQFGKPVTLSCSQTLNHNVMYWYQQKSSQAPKLLFHYYDKDFNNEADTPDNFQSRRPNTSFCFLDIRSPGLGDTAMYLCATSRAEGSTDTQYFGPGTRLTVL.

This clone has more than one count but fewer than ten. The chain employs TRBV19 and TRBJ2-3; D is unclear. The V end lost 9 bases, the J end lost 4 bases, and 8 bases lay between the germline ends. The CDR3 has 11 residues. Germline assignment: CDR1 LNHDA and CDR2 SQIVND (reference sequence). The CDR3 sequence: CASKFSDTQYF. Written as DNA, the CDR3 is TGTGCCAGCAAATTCTCAGATACGCAGTATTTT.

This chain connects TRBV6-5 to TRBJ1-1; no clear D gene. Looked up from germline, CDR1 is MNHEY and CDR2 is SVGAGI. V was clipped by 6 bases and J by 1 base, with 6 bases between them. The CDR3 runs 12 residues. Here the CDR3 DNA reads TGTGCCAGCAGGTGGGGGAACACTGAAGCTTTCTTT. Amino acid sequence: CASRWGNTEAFF.

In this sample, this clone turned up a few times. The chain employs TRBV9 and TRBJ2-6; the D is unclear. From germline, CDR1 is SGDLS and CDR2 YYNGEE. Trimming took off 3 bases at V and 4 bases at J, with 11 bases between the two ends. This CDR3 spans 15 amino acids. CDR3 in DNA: TGTGCCAGCAGCGGCACACCGCAGGGGGCCAACGTCCTGACTTTC. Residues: CASSGTPQGANVLTF.

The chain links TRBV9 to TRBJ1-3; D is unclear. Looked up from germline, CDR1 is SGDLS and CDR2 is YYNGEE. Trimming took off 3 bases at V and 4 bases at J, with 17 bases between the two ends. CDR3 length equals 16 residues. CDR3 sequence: CASSGAGHRGGNTIYF. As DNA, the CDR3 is TGTGCCAGCAGCGGCGCAGGTCATCGCGGAGGAAACACCATATATTTT. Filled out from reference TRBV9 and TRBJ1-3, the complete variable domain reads DSGVTQTPKHLITATGQRVTLRCSPRSGDLSVYWYQQSLDQGLQFLIQYYNGEERAKGNILERFSAQQFPDLHSELNLSSLELGDSALYFCASSGAGHRGGNTIYFGEGSWLTVV.

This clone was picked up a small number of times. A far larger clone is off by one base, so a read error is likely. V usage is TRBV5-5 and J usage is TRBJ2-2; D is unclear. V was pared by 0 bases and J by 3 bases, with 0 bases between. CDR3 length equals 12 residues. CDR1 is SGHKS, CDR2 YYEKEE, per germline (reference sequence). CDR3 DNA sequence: TGTGCCAGCAGCTTGGACACCGGGGAGCTGTTTTTT. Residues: CASSLDTGELFF. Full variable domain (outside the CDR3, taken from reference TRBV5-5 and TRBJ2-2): DAGVTQSPTHLIKTRGQQVTLRCSPISGHKSVSWYQQVLGQGPQFIFQYYEKEERGRGNFPDRFSARQFPNYSSELNVNALLLGDSALYLCASSLDTGELFFGEGSRLTVL.

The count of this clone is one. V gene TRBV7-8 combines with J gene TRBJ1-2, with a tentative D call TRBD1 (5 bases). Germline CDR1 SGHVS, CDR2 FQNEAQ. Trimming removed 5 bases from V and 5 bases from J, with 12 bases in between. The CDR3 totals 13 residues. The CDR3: CASSAYDSYGYTF. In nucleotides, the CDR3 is TGTGCCAGCAGCGCCTACGACAGTTATGGCTACACCTTC.

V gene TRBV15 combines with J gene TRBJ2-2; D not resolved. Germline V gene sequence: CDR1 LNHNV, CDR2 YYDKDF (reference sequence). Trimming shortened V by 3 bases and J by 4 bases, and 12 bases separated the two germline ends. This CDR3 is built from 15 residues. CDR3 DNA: TGTGCCACCAGCAGGGACCGCTGGGGCACCGGGGAGCTGTTTTTT. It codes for CATSRDRWGTGELFF.

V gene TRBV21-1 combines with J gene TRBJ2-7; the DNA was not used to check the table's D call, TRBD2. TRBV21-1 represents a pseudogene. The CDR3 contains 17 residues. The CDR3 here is CASSKVAAEFGFYEQYF. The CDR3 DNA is TGTGCCAGCAGCAAAGTTGCGGCAGAATTTGGTTTCTACGAGCAGTACTTC.